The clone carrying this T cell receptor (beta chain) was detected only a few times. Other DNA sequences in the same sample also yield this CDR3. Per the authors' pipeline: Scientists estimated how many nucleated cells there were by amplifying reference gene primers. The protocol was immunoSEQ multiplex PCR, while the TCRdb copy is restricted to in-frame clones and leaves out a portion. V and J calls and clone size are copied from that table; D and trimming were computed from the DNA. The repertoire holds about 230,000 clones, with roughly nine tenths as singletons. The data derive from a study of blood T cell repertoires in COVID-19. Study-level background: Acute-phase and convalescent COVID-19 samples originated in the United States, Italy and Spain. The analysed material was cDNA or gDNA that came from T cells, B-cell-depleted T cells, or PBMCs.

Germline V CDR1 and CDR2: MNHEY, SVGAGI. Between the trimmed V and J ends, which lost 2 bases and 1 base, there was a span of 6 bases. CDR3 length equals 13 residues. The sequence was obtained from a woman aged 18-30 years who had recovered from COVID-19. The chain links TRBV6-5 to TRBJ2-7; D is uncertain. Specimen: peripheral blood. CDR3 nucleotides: TGTGCCAGCAGTTACGGCCAGTCCTACGAGCAGTACTTC. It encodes CASSYGQSYEQYF.